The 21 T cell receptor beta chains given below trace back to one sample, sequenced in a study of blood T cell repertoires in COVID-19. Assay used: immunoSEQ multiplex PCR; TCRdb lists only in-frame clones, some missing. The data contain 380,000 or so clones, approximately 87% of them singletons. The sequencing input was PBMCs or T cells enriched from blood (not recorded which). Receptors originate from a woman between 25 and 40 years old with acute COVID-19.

The CDR3 reads CSVVRDLAGGRGEQFF. The DNA for the CDR3 is TGCAGCGTTGTGAGGGATCTAGCGGGGGGGCGTGGTGAGCAGTTCTTC. The chain carries TRBV29-1 and TRBJ2-1; 12 nucleotides line up with TRBD2. In germline, CDR1 is SQVTM, CDR2 ANQGSEA. The CDR3 consists of 16 residues. With V trimmed by 4 bases and J by 9 bases, 13 bases remained unmatched.

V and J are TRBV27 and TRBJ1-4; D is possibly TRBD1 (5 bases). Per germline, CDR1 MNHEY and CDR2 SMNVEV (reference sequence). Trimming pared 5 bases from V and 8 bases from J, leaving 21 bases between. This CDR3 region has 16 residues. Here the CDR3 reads CASSPSERGRREKLFF. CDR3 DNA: TGTGCCAGCAGTCCTAGCGAAAGGGGACGGAGGGAAAAACTGTTTTTT.

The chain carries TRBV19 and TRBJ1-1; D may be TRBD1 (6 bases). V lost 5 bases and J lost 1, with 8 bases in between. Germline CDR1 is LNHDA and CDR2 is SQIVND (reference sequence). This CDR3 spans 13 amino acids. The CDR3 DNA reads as TGTGCCAGTAGTGACAGGACGAACACTGAAGCTTTCTTT. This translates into CASSDRTNTEAFF.

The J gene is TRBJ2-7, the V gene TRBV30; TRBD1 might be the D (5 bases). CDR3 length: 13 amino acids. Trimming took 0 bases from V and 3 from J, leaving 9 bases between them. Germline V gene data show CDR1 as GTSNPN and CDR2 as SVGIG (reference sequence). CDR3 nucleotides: TGTGCCTGGAGTGTCCAGGGAAGCTACGAGCAGTACTTC. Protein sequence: CAWSVQGSYEQYF.

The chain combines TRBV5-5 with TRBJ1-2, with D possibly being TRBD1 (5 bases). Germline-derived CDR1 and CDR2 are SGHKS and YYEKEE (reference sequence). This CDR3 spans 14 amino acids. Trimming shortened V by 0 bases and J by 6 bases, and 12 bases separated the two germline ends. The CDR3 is CASSLAEGLNGYTF. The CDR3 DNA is TGTGCCAGCAGCTTGGCGGAGGGACTAAATGGCTACACCTTC.

CDR3 residues: CASSSKRGSYNEQFF. DNA for the CDR3: TGTGCCAGCAGTTCTAAGCGGGGGTCATACAATGAGCAGTTCTTC. The genes are TRBV27 and TRBJ2-1, with 8 bases matching TRBD2. Germline CDR1 reads MNHEY; CDR2 reads SMNVEV (reference sequence). The J segment lost 4 bases and the V segment lost 4 bases, leaving 6 bases of the junction unmatched. The CDR3 length is 15 residues.

In DNA, the CDR3 is TGTGCCTGGAGTCCGAAGGGGGCACTCAACACTGAAGCTTTCTTT. Translated: CAWSPKGALNTEAFF. This rearrangement joins TRBV30 to TRBJ1-1, with 7 bases lining up with TRBD1. This CDR3 comprises 15 residues. V lost 2 bases to trimming and J lost 2 bases; unmatched junction nucleotides: 8. Germline CDR1 is GTSNPN and CDR2 is SVGIG (reference sequence).

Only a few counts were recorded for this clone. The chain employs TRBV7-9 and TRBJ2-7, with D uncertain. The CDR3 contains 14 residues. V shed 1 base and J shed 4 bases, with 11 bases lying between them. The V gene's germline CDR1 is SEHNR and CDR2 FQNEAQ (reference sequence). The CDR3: CASSLESTRYEQYF. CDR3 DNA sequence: TGTGCCAGCAGCTTAGAATCCACACGTTACGAGCAGTACTTC.

CDR3 region: CASSLDIRPQHF. In nucleotides, the CDR3 is TGTGCCAGCAGTCTGGACATTCGGCCCCAGCATTTT. The gene calls are TRBV12-3 or TRBV12-4 and TRBJ1-5, with a tentative D call TRBD1 (5 bases). The CDR3 has 12 amino acids. With 5 bases removed from V and 9 bases from J, the gap between germline ends came to 11 bases.

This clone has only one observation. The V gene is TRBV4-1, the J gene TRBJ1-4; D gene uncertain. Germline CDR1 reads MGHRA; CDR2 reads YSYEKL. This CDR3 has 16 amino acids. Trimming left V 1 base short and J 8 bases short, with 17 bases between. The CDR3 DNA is TGCGCCAGCAGCCAAGGGGTGGGAGCTGCCTTGGAAAAACTGTTTTTT. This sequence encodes CASSQGVGAALEKLFF.

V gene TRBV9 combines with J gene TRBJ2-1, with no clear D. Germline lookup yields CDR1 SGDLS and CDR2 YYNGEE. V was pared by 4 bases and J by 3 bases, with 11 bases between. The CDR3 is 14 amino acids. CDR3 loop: CASSSSAVYNEQFF. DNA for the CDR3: TGTGCCAGCAGCTCCTCGGCGGTCTACAATGAGCAGTTCTTC.

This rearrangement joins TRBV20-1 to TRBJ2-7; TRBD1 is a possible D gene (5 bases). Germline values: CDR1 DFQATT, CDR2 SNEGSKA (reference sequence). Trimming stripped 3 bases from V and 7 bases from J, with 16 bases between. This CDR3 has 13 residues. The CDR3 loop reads CSASEGDAGEQYF. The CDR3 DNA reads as TGCAGTGCTAGTGAAGGTGATGCAGGGGAGCAGTACTTC.

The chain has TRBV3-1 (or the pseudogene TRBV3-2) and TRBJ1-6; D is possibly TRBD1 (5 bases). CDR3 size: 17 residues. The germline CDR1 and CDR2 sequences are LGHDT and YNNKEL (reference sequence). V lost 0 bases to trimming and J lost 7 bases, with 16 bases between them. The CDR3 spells CASSQEGGRGRNSPLHF. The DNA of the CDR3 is TGTGCCAGCAGCCAAGAGGGGGGGAGGGGCAGGAATTCACCCCTCCACTTT.

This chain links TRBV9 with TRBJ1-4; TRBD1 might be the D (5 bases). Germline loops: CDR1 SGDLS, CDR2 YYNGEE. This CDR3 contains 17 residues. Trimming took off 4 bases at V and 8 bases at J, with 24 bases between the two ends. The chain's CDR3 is CASSPTPFGGLGEKLFF. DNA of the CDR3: TGTGCCAGCAGCCCAACCCCCTTCGGGGGGTTGGGAGAAAAACTGTTTTTT.

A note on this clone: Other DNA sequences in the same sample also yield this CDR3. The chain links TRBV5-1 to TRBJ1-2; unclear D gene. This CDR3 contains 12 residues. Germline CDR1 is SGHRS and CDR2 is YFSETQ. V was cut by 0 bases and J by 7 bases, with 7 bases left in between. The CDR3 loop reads CASSLEGGGYTF. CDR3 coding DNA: TGCGCCAGCAGCTTGGAAGGAGGTGGCTACACCTTC.

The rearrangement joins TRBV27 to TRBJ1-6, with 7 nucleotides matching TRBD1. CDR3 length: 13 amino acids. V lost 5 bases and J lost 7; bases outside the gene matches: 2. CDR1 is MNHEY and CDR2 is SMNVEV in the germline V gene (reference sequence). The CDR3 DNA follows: TGTGCCAGCAGTCTGGACAGGAATTCACCCCTCCACTTT. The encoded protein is CASSLDRNSPLHF.

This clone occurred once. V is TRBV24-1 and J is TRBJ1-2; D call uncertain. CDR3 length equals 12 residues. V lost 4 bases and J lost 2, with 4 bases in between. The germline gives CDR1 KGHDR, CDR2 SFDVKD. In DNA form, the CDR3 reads TGTGCCACCAGTGAGAGCAACTATGGCTACACCTTC. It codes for CATSESNYGYTF.

CDR3 residues: CASSSRDRQSYEQYF. The CDR3 DNA reads as TGTGCCAGCAGCTCCCGGGACAGGCAATCCTACGAGCAGTACTTC. The V gene is TRBV7-9, the J gene TRBJ2-7; the match to TRBD1 covers 8 bases. The trim removed 4 bases at V and 1 base at J, leaving 6 bases unmatched. Per germline, CDR1 SEHNR and CDR2 FQNEAQ (reference sequence). This CDR3 comprises 15 residues.

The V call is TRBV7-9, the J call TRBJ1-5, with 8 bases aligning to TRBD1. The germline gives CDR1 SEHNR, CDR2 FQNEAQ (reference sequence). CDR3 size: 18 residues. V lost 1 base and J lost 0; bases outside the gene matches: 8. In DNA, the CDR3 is TGTGCCAGCAGCTTAGGAGCAGGGGGCTTTTATAGCAATCAGCCCCAGCATTTT. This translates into CASSLGAGGFYSNQPQHF.

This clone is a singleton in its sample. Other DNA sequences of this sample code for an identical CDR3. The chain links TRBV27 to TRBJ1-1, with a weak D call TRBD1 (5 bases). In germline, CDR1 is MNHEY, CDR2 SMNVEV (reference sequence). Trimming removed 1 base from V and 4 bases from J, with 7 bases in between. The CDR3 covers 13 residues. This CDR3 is CASSLYGGTEAFF. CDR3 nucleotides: TGTGCCAGCAGTTTATACGGGGGCACTGAAGCTTTCTTT.

CDR3 nucleotides: TGTGCCAGCAGTGATCGTTTTCGGAACACTGAAGCTTTCTTT. As protein: CASSDRFRNTEAFF. The gene calls are TRBV6-1 and TRBJ1-1, with D hard to call. The CDR3 sequence is 14 residues long. Trimming took 3 bases from V and 1 from J, leaving 9 bases between them. CDR1 is MNHNS and CDR2 is SASEGT in the germline V gene.